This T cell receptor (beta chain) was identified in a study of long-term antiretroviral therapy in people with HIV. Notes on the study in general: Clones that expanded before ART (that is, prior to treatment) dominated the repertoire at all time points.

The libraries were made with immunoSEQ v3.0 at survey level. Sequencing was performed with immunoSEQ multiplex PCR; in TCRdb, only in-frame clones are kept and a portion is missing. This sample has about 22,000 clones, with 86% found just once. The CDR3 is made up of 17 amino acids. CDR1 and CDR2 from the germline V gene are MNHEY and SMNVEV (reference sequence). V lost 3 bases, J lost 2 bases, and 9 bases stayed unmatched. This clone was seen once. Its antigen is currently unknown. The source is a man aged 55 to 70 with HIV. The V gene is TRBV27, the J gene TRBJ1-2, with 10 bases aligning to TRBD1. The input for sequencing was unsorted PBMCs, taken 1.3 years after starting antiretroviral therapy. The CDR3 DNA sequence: TGTGCCAGCAGTTTGAGGGACAGGGGTTCCCTAAACTATGGCTACACCTTC. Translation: CASSLRDRGSLNYGYTF.